Each of the 9 T cell receptor beta chains below was sequenced from the same sample in a study of T cells expressing NK-cell markers. TCRdb reprocessed the 5' RACE reads, with one entry per CDR3 protein and no DNA. Its listing shows roughly 180,000 distinct CDR3 sequences. Sample: blood T cells: a sorted CD56 or NKG2C T cell subset, CD4+ or CD8+ T cells, or bulk PBMC T cells (not recorded which). These receptors were obtained from a woman between 18 and 70 years old in good health.

The chain couples TRBV6-5 to TRBJ2-5; with no DNA, the TCRdb D assignment of TRBD1 cannot be verified. CDR1 MNHEY and CDR2 SVGAGI come from the germline V gene. The CDR3 sequence is 15 residues long. Here the CDR3 reads CASSRDYVQGETQYF.

The chain combines TRBV2 with TRBJ2-1; TCRdb's assignment of TRBD1 cannot be checked, as there is no DNA. The V gene's germline CDR1 is SNHLY and CDR2 FYNNEI. CDR3 length: 13 residues. The CDR3 spells CARTTGTWNEQFF.

The chain's CDR3 is CASSPGQGIEKLFF. The chain combines TRBV4-2 with TRBJ1-4; with no DNA, the TCRdb D assignment of TRBD1 cannot be verified. CDR3 length: 14 residues. Germline values: CDR1 LGHNA, CDR2 YNFKEQ.

V usage is TRBV12-3 or TRBV12-4 and J usage is TRBJ2-5. The CDR3 covers 13 residues. CDR3 protein: CASSWQYQETQYF.

This sequence joins TRBV9 and TRBJ2-3; absent DNA, TCRdb's TRBD2 call cannot be checked. Germline V lookup: CDR1 SGDLS, CDR2 YYNGEE. The CDR3 has 15 amino acids. The CDR3 reads CASSAGLPSTDTQYF.

The genes are TRBV5-1 and TRBJ2-5; there is no DNA to check the TCRdb D call of TRBD2. The V gene's germline CDR1 is SGHRS and CDR2 YFSETQ. CDR3 size: 15 residues. CDR3 sequence: CASSPGTSLQETQYF.

V gene TRBV11-2 combines with J gene TRBJ2-5; TCRdb gives TRBD2 as the D gene, but with no DNA this cannot be confirmed. The V gene's germline CDR1 is SGHAT and CDR2 FQNNGV. This CDR3 comprises 14 residues. The CDR3: CASSPHRTPETQYF.

The chain joins TRBV5-1 to TRBJ2-5. The CDR3 loop spans 12 amino acids. In germline, CDR1 is SGHRS, CDR2 YFSETQ. CDR3 residues: CASSLALGTQYF.

The chain couples TRBV6-2 or TRBV6-3 to TRBJ2-5; TCRdb proposes TRBD2, but this gene call is untestable without DNA. The CDR3 length is 12 residues. Germline values: CDR1 MNHEY, CDR2 SVGEGT. CDR3 sequence: CATGGTTETQYF.